This T cell receptor beta chain was sequenced for a study of graft-versus-host responses after intestinal transplantation. Study background: Every recipient underwent anti-thymocyte globulin induction, then tacrolimus and steroids for roughly 3 years. Study-wide points: Graft-donor T cell macrochimerism in patients accompanied high graft-versus-host to host-versus-graft clonal ratios in allografts. The study associated peak circulating GvH clone levels with early post-transplant HvG declines. Some GvH clones appeared in ileal mucosa or blood before recipient bone marrow.

Turning to this clone: Its antigen is still unknown.

Processed graft tissue released its intraepithelial and lamina propria lymphocytes. Here immunoSEQ multiplex PCR was the method, and the copy in TCRdb shows in-frame clones only, minus some. The repertoire has approximately 20,000 clones, roughly 70% of them found once; the top ten carry 8%. Germline lookup yields CDR1 KGHSH and CDR2 LQKENI. This CDR3 has 17 residues. The V gene end was trimmed by 0 bases and the J gene end by 4 bases; junction bases not matched to a gene: 11. The chain links TRBV18 to TRBJ2-7; the match to TRBD1 covers 8 bases. This clonotype originated in a human patient who received an intestinal transplant, so some T cells may come from the graft donor. The source was ileum tissue, collected approximately 3 weeks after intestinal transplant. The CDR3 DNA reads TGTGCCAGCTCACCACCGATCGGACAGGGAGGCTTATACGAGCAGTACTTC. As protein: CASSPPIGQGGLYEQYF.